Shown below are 15 T cell receptor beta chains from a single sample sequenced in a study of early T cells in non-severe SARS-CoV-2 infection. TCRdb reprocessed the 5' RACE reads with MiXCR, giving one entry per CDR3 protein. The sample consists of around 76,000 distinct CDR3 sequences, approximately 11% of them appearing once. Sequenced input: whole blood. The source is an adult who was a healthcare worker with PCR-confirmed SARS-CoV-2 infection or an uninfected control (not recorded which).

This clonotype has a handful of counts. The V call is TRBV2, the J call TRBJ1-2; maybe TRBD1 (5 bases). Per the germline V gene, CDR1 is SNHLY and CDR2 is FYNNEI. Between the trimmed V and J ends, which lost 2 bases and 4 bases, there was a span of 17 bases. The CDR3 length is 16 residues. CDR3 region: CASSERLADTLYGYTF. Here the CDR3 DNA reads TGTGCCAGCAGTGAAAGGTTGGCGGACACGCTCTATGGCTACACCTTC.

This clonotype has just a few counts. The rearrangement uses TRBV24-1 and TRBJ2-7; 8 nucleotides align to TRBD1. CDR3 size: 15 residues. V gave up 9 bases and J gave up 1 base; unmatched junction bases: 10. From germline, CDR1 is KGHDR and CDR2 SFDVKD. CDR3 sequence reads: CATPGQGQESYEQYF. Here the CDR3 DNA reads TGTGCCACCCCGGGCCAGGGACAGGAGTCCTACGAGCAGTACTTC.

CDR3 loop: CAISAVVLPDTQYF. CDR3 in DNA: TGTGCCATCAGTGCGGTGGTTTTGCCAGATACGCAGTATTTT. This chain joins TRBV10-3 and TRBJ2-3, with unresolved D. V was pared by 4 bases and J by 4 bases, with 12 bases between. The CDR3 contains 14 residues. Germline V CDR1 and CDR2: ENHRY, SYGVKD.

This clonotype has more than one count but fewer than ten. This chain links TRBV13 with TRBJ1-5; D is ambiguous. In germline, CDR1 is PRHDT, CDR2 FYEKMQ (reference sequence). V was shortened by 5 bases and J by 9 bases, with 11 bases between the two germline ends. This CDR3 spans 12 amino acids. The CDR3 bases are TGTGCCAGCAGCGTTCTCCGAGGGCCCCAGCATTTT. Residues: CASSVLRGPQHF.

V gene TRBV3-1 combines with J gene TRBJ1-2; tentative D call: TRBD1 (5 bases). CDR3 length: 13 amino acids. Trimming removed 3 bases from V and 8 bases from J, with 13 bases in between. The germline V gene encodes CDR1 LGHDT and CDR2 YNNKEL (reference sequence). The CDR3 DNA sequence: TGTGCCAGCAGCCAGGACCCCAGGGAAGGCTACACCTTC. Protein sequence: CASSQDPREGYTF.

This clonotype was detected ten times or more. This rearrangement joins TRBV12-3 or TRBV12-4 to TRBJ2-3, with a possible D match to TRBD1 (5 bases). V was cut by 6 bases and J by 5 bases, with 21 bases left in between. This CDR3 is built from 16 residues. CDR3 region: CASRLGATSGIDTQYF. The CDR3 coding sequence is TGTGCCAGCAGACTTGGGGCCACTTCAGGGATAGATACGCAGTATTTT.

This chain joins TRBV5-4 and TRBJ2-3, with 7 bases lining up with TRBD2. The germline gives CDR1 SGHNT, CDR2 YYREEE (reference sequence). Germline trimming cut 0 bases from V and 5 bases from J; bases unmatched to any gene: 6. There are 15 residues in the CDR3. CDR3 loop: CASSLDGGYGDTQYF. CDR3 bases: TGTGCCAGCAGCTTGGACGGGGGGTACGGAGATACGCAGTATTTT.

This chain connects TRBV7-3 to TRBJ1-6; TRBD1 is a possible D gene (6 bases). The CDR3 is made up of 19 amino acids. Germline loops: CDR1 SGHTA, CDR2 FQGTGA. V dropped 3 bases and J dropped 3 bases, with 21 bases sitting between them. Written as DNA, the CDR3 is TGTGCCAGCAGCTTTAGACGGGGTGCGGGGGCAGGCTATAATTCACCCCTCCACTTT. Protein sequence: CASSFRRGAGAGYNSPLHF. The variable domain in full, completed from reference TRBV7-3 and TRBJ1-6, reads GAGVSQTPSNKVTEKGKYVELRCDPISGHTALYWYRQSLGQGPEFLIYFQGTGAADDSGLPNDRFFAVRPEGSVSTLKIQRTERGDSAVYLCASSFRRGAGAGYNSPLHFGNGTRLTVT.

This clonotype was detected only a few times. J is TRBJ1-6 and V is TRBV5-1; no clear D gene. Germline V lookup: CDR1 SGHRS, CDR2 YFSETQ. Trimming took off 0 bases at V and 7 bases at J, with 11 bases between the two ends. The CDR3 is 15 residues long. The CDR3: CASSLDGRANSPLHF. The CDR3 DNA sequence: TGCGCCAGCAGCTTGGATGGGAGGGCCAATTCACCCCTCCACTTT.

The genes are TRBV15 and TRBJ2-7; the match to TRBD2 covers 8 bases. CDR1 and CDR2 from the germline V gene are LNHNV and YYDKDF (reference sequence). The junction had 9 bases not matched to a gene; V was cut back by 1 base and J by 4 bases. CDR3 length: 16 residues. The CDR3 protein is CATSRAFGGGFYEQYF. In DNA, the CDR3 is TGTGCCACCAGCAGAGCATTCGGCGGGGGGTTTTACGAGCAGTACTTC.

The chain has TRBV9 and TRBJ1-3, with unresolved D. V lost 5 bases, J lost 8 bases, and 11 bases lay in between. Germline-derived CDR1 and CDR2 are SGDLS and YYNGEE. The CDR3 runs 12 residues. The CDR3 protein is CASSGIGDTIYF. CDR3 DNA: TGTGCCAGCAGTGGAATAGGAGACACCATATATTTT.

This clonotype was detected ten times or more. The rearrangement links TRBV7-6 to TRBJ2-2; 11 nucleotides line up with TRBD2. This CDR3 has 17 amino acids. Germline loops: CDR1 SGHVS, CDR2 FNYEAQ. Trimming took 2 bases from V and 1 from J; bases not matched to a gene: 3. The CDR3, as DNA: TGTGCCAGCAGCTTAAGACTAGCGGGGCGGAACACCGGGGAGCTGTTTTTT. It encodes CASSLRLAGRNTGELFF. The variable domain in full, with the rest retrieved from reference TRBV7-6 and TRBJ2-2, is GAGVSQSPRYKVTKRGQDVALRCDPISGHVSLYWYRQALGQGPEFLTYFNYEAQQDKSGLPNDRFSAERPEGSISTLTIQRTEQRDSAMYRCASSLRLAGRNTGELFFGEGSRLTVL.

This clonotype was recorded many times. The junction departs from the called germline gene at one end, perhaps through a read error. The rearrangement joins TRBV6-1 to TRBJ1-1, with no clear D. Germline loops: CDR1 MNHNS, CDR2 SASEGT. The CDR3 consists of 14 residues. The CDR3 nucleotides are TGTGCCAGCAGTGGGAGGTCGGGGAACACTGAAGTTTTCTTT. Translating gives CASSGRSGNTEVFF.

This clonotype was recorded many times. The V gene is TRBV20-1, the J gene TRBJ1-5, with D perhaps TRBD1 (6 bases). V was shortened by 5 bases and J by 0 bases, with 14 bases between the two germline ends. The germline V gene has CDR1 DFQATT and CDR2 SNEGSKA (reference sequence). The CDR3 is made up of 15 amino acids. Here the CDR3 DNA reads TGCAGTGCTGAAAAGACAGGATATAGCAATCAGCCCCAGCATTTT. Its translation is CSAEKTGYSNQPQHF.

This clonotype was found a few times. The gene calls are TRBV7-9 and TRBJ1-1; no definite D call. Between the trimmed V and J ends, which lost 1 base and 7 bases, there was a span of 7 bases. CDR1 SEHNR and CDR2 FQNEAQ come from the germline V gene (reference sequence). The CDR3 runs 12 residues. The CDR3 spells CASSLVSVEAFF. CDR3 nucleotides: TGTGCCAGCAGCTTAGTATCGGTTGAAGCTTTCTTT.